These T cell receptor beta chains were read from a single sample in a study of early T cells in non-severe SARS-CoV-2 infection. One entry per CDR3 protein, called by TCRdb with MiXCR from the 5' RACE reads. Among under 70,000 distinct CDR3 sequences listed, 5.6% were seen once. Material for sequencing was whole blood. The receptor set was obtained from an adult who was a healthcare worker with PCR-confirmed SARS-CoV-2 infection or an uninfected control (not recorded which). Both conserved end residues are part of each CDR3. Fields, in order: CDR3 DNA, CDR3 protein, V gene, D gene, J gene, clone size. D genes are given only for firm matches. Some rows mark clone size as missing; the rest say once, few, many or name a class of expanded clone.

DNA: TGTGCCAGCAGGAGCCAACTGAGGTACGAGCAGTACTTC; CDR3: CASRSQLRYEQYF; V: TRBV5-6; D: NA; J: TRBJ2-7; size: many
DNA: TGTGCCAGCAGTTTGTTGCCTTACAATGAGCAGTTCTTC; CDR3: CASSLLPYNEQFF; V: TRBV12-3/TRBV12-4; D: NA; J: TRBJ2-1; size: many
DNA: TGTGCCAGCAGCGTAGGGGGGACAGGGGATGAAAAACTGTTTTTT; CDR3: CASSVGGTGDEKLFF; V: TRBV9; D: TRBD1; J: TRBJ1-4; size: many
DNA: TGCAGTGCTAGAGATGTCGGCAGGGTCGAAACTGAAGCTTTCTTT; CDR3: CSARDVGRVETEAFF; V: TRBV20-1; D: NA; J: TRBJ1-1; size: many
DNA: TGCAGTGCCCTGCTGGCGGGGACTTACAATGAGCAGTTCTTC; CDR3: CSALLAGTYNEQFF; V: TRBV20-1; D: NA; J: TRBJ2-1; size: many
DNA: TGCAGCGCCGACAGAAATGAGCAGTTCTTC; CDR3: CSADRNEQFF; V: TRBV29-1; D: NA; J: TRBJ2-1; size: many
DNA: TGTGCCAGCAGTTACTCGTTATCCGGAGGAGGCACTGAAGCTTTCTTT; CDR3: CASSYSLSGGGTEAFF; V: TRBV6-6; D: NA; J: TRBJ1-1; size: NA
DNA: TGTGCCAGCAGCTTAGAGGCTAGAGCGGGCTCCTACAATGAGCAGTTCTTC; CDR3: CASSLEARAGSYNEQFF; V: TRBV11-1; D: NA; J: TRBJ2-1; size: NA
DNA: TGTGCCAGCAGCTTAGCTTGGGACAGGGCCTACGAGCAGTACTTC; CDR3: CASSLAWDRAYEQYF; V: TRBV11-1; D: TRBD1; J: TRBJ2-7; size: many
DNA: TGTGCCAGCAACCTAGGGGGTTTTGATCAGCCCCAGCATTTT; CDR3: CASNLGGFDQPQHF; V: TRBV7-8; D: NA; J: TRBJ1-5; size: many
DNA: TGTGCCAGCAACATAAGGGGCACTGAAGCTTTCTTT; CDR3: CASNIRGTEAFF; V: TRBV2; D: NA; J: TRBJ1-1; size: many
DNA: TGTGCCAGCAGCTCGGGACTAGCTGATTACAATGAGCAGTTCTTC; CDR3: CASSSGLADYNEQFF; V: TRBV7-2; D: TRBD2; J: TRBJ2-1; size: few
DNA: TGCGCCAGCAGCCAAGATGGGCCAGGGGAGAATGAAAAACTGTTTTTT; CDR3: CASSQDGPGENEKLFF; V: TRBV4-3; D: NA; J: TRBJ1-4; size: many
DNA: TGTGCCATCAGCTCCGGACGGATCCCGCAGTACTTC; CDR3: CAISSGRIPQYF; V: TRBV10-3; D: NA; J: TRBJ2-7; size: NA
DNA: TGTGCCAGCAGTTACGGGTTTGAGCAGTTCTTC; CDR3: CASSYGFEQFF; V: TRBV6-5; D: NA; J: TRBJ2-1; size: many
DNA: TGCAGCGTTGAAGTGGGTGAGCAGTTCTTC; CDR3: CSVEVGEQFF; V: TRBV29-1; D: NA; J: TRBJ2-1; size: many
DNA: TGCAGTGCTACCCCTCCGGCGGGAGCCTACGAGCAGTACTTC; CDR3: CSATPPAGAYEQYF; V: TRBV20-1; D: TRBD2; J: TRBJ2-7; size: many
DNA: TGTGCCAGCAGTTTACAGAGAACCGGGGAGCTGTTTTTT; CDR3: CASSLQRTGELFF; V: TRBV12-3/TRBV12-4; D: NA; J: TRBJ2-2; size: many
DNA: TGCGCCAGCAGAGGGGCACCGTCACGCAACTACGAGCAGTACTTC; CDR3: CASRGAPSRNYEQYF; V: TRBV5-1; D: NA; J: TRBJ2-7; size: few
DNA: TGCGCCAGCAGCCCTCCGGGGGACCCTTTTATCGGCGGGGAGCTGTTTTTT; CDR3: CASSPPGDPFIGGELFF; V: TRBV5-1; D: NA; J: TRBJ2-2; size: NA
DNA: TGTGCCCACAAGGGACAGGGTGGATCGGGTAGGATGAACACTGAAGCTTTCTTT; CDR3: CAHKGQGGSGRMNTEAFF; V: TRBV6-1; D: TRBD1; J: TRBJ1-1; size: many
DNA: TGTGCCACAGCACCAGGGGCCTCTGTGGGGTGGCAGTACTTC; CDR3: CATAPGASVGWQYF; V: TRBV7-9; D: NA; J: TRBJ2-7; size: many
DNA: TGTGCCAGCTCTTCAGAGGGGGCTCCGAACTATGGCTACACCTTC; CDR3: CASSSEGAPNYGYTF; V: TRBV18; D: TRBD1; J: TRBJ1-2; size: many
DNA: TGTGCCAGCCTCTTGGGGGGTGGCACTGAAGCTTTCTTT; CDR3: CASLLGGGTEAFF; V: TRBV19; D: NA; J: TRBJ1-1; size: many
DNA: TGCGCCAGCAGCCCTGGACTAGCGGGGCAACAAGAGACCCAGTACTTC; CDR3: CASSPGLAGQQETQYF; V: TRBV5-1; D: TRBD2; J: TRBJ2-5; size: few
DNA: TGTGCCAGCAGCTTTGGACAGGCCTACGAGCAGTACTTC; CDR3: CASSFGQAYEQYF; V: TRBV11-2; D: TRBD1; J: TRBJ2-7; size: many
DNA: TGTGCCAGCAGCCAAGGGTATAGCCTGACCGCAGATACGCAGTATTTT; CDR3: CASSQGYSLTADTQYF; V: TRBV14; D: NA; J: TRBJ2-3; size: many
DNA: TGTGCCAGCAGTTACTCGCCCACTAGCGGGAGGAACTACGAGCAGTACTTC; CDR3: CASSYSPTSGRNYEQYF; V: TRBV6-5; D: TRBD2; J: TRBJ2-7; size: many
DNA: TGTGCCACCAGCAGAGGGGATGGGGGACTAAGGCCATACAATGAGCAGTTCTTC; CDR3: CATSRGDGGLRPYNEQFF; V: TRBV15; D: TRBD2; J: TRBJ2-1; size: few
DNA: TGTGCCAGCAGTTTGCAAGGCCCGGCGGGGGGGGCCAACGTCCTGACTTTC; CDR3: CASSLQGPAGGANVLTF; V: TRBV28; D: NA; J: TRBJ2-6; size: NA
DNA: TGCGCCAGCAGCTTGGCACTTCCTAACTCGGACAGGGTCCTTGCAGATACGCAGTATTTT; CDR3: CASSLALPNSDRVLADTQYF; V: TRBV5-1; D: TRBD1; J: TRBJ2-3; size: NA
DNA: TGTGCCAGCAGCCAAGATCTTGCGCGAAAGCAGTTCTTC; CDR3: CASSQDLARKQFF; V: TRBV14; D: NA; J: TRBJ2-1; size: many
DNA: TGCAGTGCTAGAGGTTACGGTAACTATGGCTACACCTTC; CDR3: CSARGYGNYGYTF; V: TRBV20-1; D: NA; J: TRBJ1-2; size: many
DNA: TGTGCCAGCCCGGGACTAGCGGGGAATGAGCAGTTCTTC; CDR3: CASPGLAGNEQFF; V: TRBV2; D: TRBD2; J: TRBJ2-1; size: many
DNA: TGTGCCAGCAGCCTAGAGGACCGACCTAGAGAGCAGTACTTC; CDR3: CASSLEDRPREQYF; V: TRBV7-8; D: NA; J: TRBJ2-7; size: few
DNA: TGTGCCAGCAGCTTAGGGAGGAGTACGGCGCATGAGCAGTTCTTC; CDR3: CASSLGRSTAHEQFF; V: TRBV5-4; D: NA; J: TRBJ2-1; size: many
DNA: TGCAGTGCTAGTCCCCCCCCCCTCATCGGTGAGCAGTTCTTC; CDR3: CSASPPPLIGEQFF; V: TRBV20-1; D: NA; J: TRBJ2-1; size: many
DNA: TGTGCCAGCAGCGGGTACCCCACAGATACGCAGTATTTT; CDR3: CASSGYPTDTQYF; V: TRBV9; D: NA; J: TRBJ2-3; size: few
DNA: TGTGCCAGCAGCCTCCGGGACAGGAGTTTCCACACCTTC; CDR3: CASSLRDRSFHTF; V: TRBV11-2; D: TRBD1; J: TRBJ1-2; size: few
DNA: TGTGCCAGCAGCCAAGGGGGCACTGGGGCCAACGTCCTGACTTTC; CDR3: CASSQGGTGANVLTF; V: TRBV3-1; D: NA; J: TRBJ2-6; size: many
DNA: TGCAGTGCCCCGACTAGCGGGAGGTCGGAGACCCAGTACTTC; CDR3: CSAPTSGRSETQYF; V: TRBV20-1; D: TRBD2; J: TRBJ2-5; size: many